The rows below give T cell receptor beta chains drawn from one sample of a study of cytomegalovirus exposure and HLA in healthy donors. TCRdb's copy holds only in-frame clones and misses some; the assay was immunoSEQ multiplex PCR. The table records roughly 290,000 clones, roughly 90% of them present only once. The sequenced sample was PBMCs. These receptors were taken from a woman younger than 35 in good health and CMV-seronegative. The CDR3 runs from the conserved cysteine through the conserved F or W. A D gene is named only where the DNA matches it firmly. Clone sizes are given selectively: once, few, many, or a class where the clone is expanded.

cdr3_aa cdr3_nt cdr3_length j_call d_call clone_size v_call
CSGTNGLPGNTIYF TGCAGCGGAACCAACGGTCTACCTGGAAACACCATATATTTT 14 TRBJ1-3 . . TRBV29-1
CASSFQTGETYEQYF TGCGCCAGCAGCTTCCAGACAGGGGAGACCTACGAGCAGTACTTC 15 TRBJ2-7 TRBD1 . TRBV5-1
CASRGLAGGNEQYF TGTGCCAGCCGGGGACTAGCGGGGGGTAACGAGCAGTACTTC 14 TRBJ2-7 TRBD2 . TRBV6-6
CASSLSVLGNEQFF TGTGCCAGCAGCTTAAGCGTACTCGGAAATGAGCAGTTCTTC 14 TRBJ2-1 . . TRBV5-5
CASSPRGGRVGTEAFF TGTGCCAGCAGTCCTAGGGGGGGTCGGGTGGGCACTGAAGCTTTCTTT 16 TRBJ1-1 . few TRBV27
CASTPGIGGTEAFF TGTGCCAGCACCCCTGGGATAGGCGGGACTGAAGCTTTCTTT 14 TRBJ1-1 . . TRBV7-9
CASSLGGLGARDYGYTF TGTGCCAGCAGCTTGGGGGGGCTCGGGGCCCGAGACTATGGCTACACCTTC 17 TRBJ1-2 . . TRBV5-4
CASSRRVDEQYF TGTGCCAGCAGTCGCAGGGTCGACGAGCAGTACTTC 12 TRBJ2-7 . . TRBV7-2
CASSPQRGGRNGELFF TGTGCCAGCAGTCCCCAGCGGGGGGGCCGAAACGGGGAGCTGTTTTTT 16 TRBJ2-2 TRBD2 . TRBV2
CASSLVYAADRF TGTGCCAGCAGCTTGGTATACGCCGCCGATCGGTTC 12 TRBJ2-7 . . TRBV5-8
CASSPGLVGAFF TGTGCCAGCAGCCCCGGACTGGTCGGAGCTTTCTTT 12 TRBJ1-1 . . TRBV5-8
CASSFGAGKKTDTQYF TGCGCCAGCAGCTTCGGCGCAGGAAAAAAAACAGATACGCAGTATTTT 16 TRBJ2-3 . . TRBV5-1
CASSRTRYSEAFF TGCGCCAGCAGTAGGACACGGTATTCTGAAGCTTTCTTT 13 TRBJ1-1 . . TRBV10-1
CATRDSGFSDNSPLHF TGTGCCACAAGGGACAGCGGTTTCTCGGATAATTCACCCCTCCACTTT 16 TRBJ1-6 TRBD1 . TRBV10-3
CASSPRGDRDNQPQHF TGTGCCAGCAGCCCACGGGGGGACAGGGATAATCAGCCCCAGCATTTT 16 TRBJ1-5 TRBD1 . TRBV9
CASSSARGNYGYTF TGCGCCAGCAGCTCGGCCCGGGGAAACTATGGCTACACCTTC 14 TRBJ1-2 . . TRBV5-1
CASSLGGQGVMRNEQFF TGTGCCAGCAGCTTAGGGGGACAGGGCGTTATGCGCAATGAGCAGTTCTTC 17 TRBJ2-1 TRBD1 . TRBV7-3
CASSAGLNYGYTF TGTGCCAGCAGCGCGGGACTTAACTATGGCTACACCTTC 13 TRBJ1-2 . . TRBV11-2
CAGSSQVSYGYTF TGTGCCGGCTCCTCCCAGGTTTCCTATGGCTACACCTTC 13 TRBJ1-2 . . TRBV2
CASQQGPNSPLHF TGCGCCAGCCAACAGGGTCCTAATTCACCCCTCCACTTT 13 TRBJ1-6 . . TRBV10-1
CASGFGGPNYGYTF TGTGCTAGTGGTTTCGGGGGGCCTAACTATGGCTACACCTTC 14 TRBJ1-2 . . TRBV12-5
CASSTLLNTEAFF TGTGCCAGTAGTACCCTCTTGAACACTGAAGCTTTCTTT 13 TRBJ1-1 . . TRBV19
CASSMGQGTGELFF TGTGCCAGTAGTATGGGACAGGGCACCGGGGAGCTGTTTTTT 14 TRBJ2-2 TRBD1 few TRBV19
CASSPGQGASETQYF TGTGCCAGCAGCCCCGGACAGGGGGCGAGTGAGACCCAGTACTTC 15 TRBJ2-5 TRBD1 . TRBV9
CASSLGQGASGYEQYF TGCGCCAGCAGCTTGGGACAGGGGGCCTCCGGGTACGAGCAGTACTTC 16 TRBJ2-7 TRBD1 . TRBV5-1
CASSVEPGGQRYGYTF TGTGCCAGCAGCGTAGAACCGGGGGGCCAACGTTATGGCTACACCTTC 16 TRBJ1-2 . . TRBV9
CASSLSGGAIEQFF TGTGCCAGCAGTCTTAGCGGGGGGGCCATTGAGCAGTTCTTC 14 TRBJ2-1 TRBD2 . TRBV6-4
CASSSANTGELFF TGTGCCAGTAGCAGCGCGAACACCGGGGAGCTGTTTTTT 13 TRBJ2-2 . . TRBV10-3
CASSSSREGGPYEQYF TGTGCCAGCAGTTCCTCAAGGGAGGGCGGCCCCTACGAGCAGTACTTC 16 TRBJ2-7 TRBD2 . TRBV6-6
CASSRVGGALGNGYTF TGTGCCAGCAGTAGAGTCGGGGGGGCGCTGGGCAATGGCTACACCTTC 16 TRBJ1-2 . . TRBV11-2
CASSLGQGSYNEQFF TGCGCCAGCAGCTTGGGGCAGGGCTCCTACAATGAGCAGTTCTTC 15 TRBJ2-1 . . TRBV5-1
CATFQGAEAFF TGTGCCACGTTCCAGGGGGCGGAAGCTTTCTTT 11 TRBJ1-1 TRBD1 . TRBV10-3
CASSFDSYGYTF TGTGCCAGCAGCTTTGACAGTTATGGCTACACCTTC 12 TRBJ1-2 . once TRBV11-2
CAISESFGSEQYF TGTGCCATCAGTGAGTCATTTGGGAGCGAGCAGTACTTC 13 TRBJ2-7 . once TRBV10-3
CASSDNPWTSGGAGEQFF TGTGCCAGCAGCGACAACCCCTGGACTAGCGGGGGGGCAGGAGAGCAGTTCTTC 18 TRBJ2-1 TRBD2 . TRBV9
CASSQTVGYGYTF TGTGCCAGCAGTCAGACTGTTGGCTATGGCTACACCTTC 13 TRBJ1-2 . . TRBV7-8
CASSLQGNYGYTF TGTGCCAGCAGCTTGCAGGGGAACTATGGCTACACCTTC 13 TRBJ1-2 . . TRBV5-6
CASRAQGYRTFF TGTGCCAGCAGGGCCCAGGGATATCGGACTTTCTTT 12 TRBJ1-1 . . TRBV27
CASSSTSGGLYMTQYF TGTGCCAGCAGCTCGACTAGCGGGGGGTTGTATATGACCCAGTACTTC 16 TRBJ2-5 TRBD2 . TRBV11-2
CASSTPNGAFF TGTGCCAGCAGCACCCCTAATGGAGCTTTCTTT 11 TRBJ1-1 . . TRBV6-5
CASSEGTGVSYEQYF TGTGCCAGCAGCGAGGGGACAGGGGTATCCTACGAGCAGTACTTC 15 TRBJ2-7 TRBD1 . TRBV7-2
CASSLLGGYGELFF TGTGCCAGCAGCTTACTAGGGGGCTACGGGGAGCTGTTTTTT 14 TRBJ2-2 TRBD1 . TRBV7-3
CASSPPGQAYGYTF TGTGCCAGCTCACCACCGGGACAAGCCTATGGCTACACCTTC 14 TRBJ1-2 . . TRBV18
CASSSQGKGADTQYF TGTGCCAGCAGTTCGCAGGGAAAGGGGGCAGATACGCAGTATTTT 15 TRBJ2-3 . . TRBV27
CASSIRGSSYEQYF TGTGCCAGTAGTATCCGAGGAAGCTCCTACGAGCAGTACTTC 14 TRBJ2-7 . . TRBV19
CASSIVGEGRTGELFF TGTGCCAGTAGTATTGTAGGGGAGGGTCGCACCGGGGAGCTGTTTTTT 16 TRBJ2-2 TRBD2 . TRBV19
CASSPYSIYGYTF TGTGCCAGCAGTCCCTATTCGATCTATGGCTACACCTTC 13 TRBJ1-2 . . TRBV7-9
CASSTGPGQGGYEQYF TGTGCCAGCAGTACAGGGCCGGGACAGGGAGGTTACGAGCAGTACTTC 16 TRBJ2-7 TRBD1 . TRBV27
CASSTTSGVNEQFF TGCGCCAGCAGTACGACTAGCGGGGTGAATGAGCAGTTCTTC 14 TRBJ2-1 TRBD2 . TRBV10-1
CASSNSGGALEQYF TGTGCCAGCAGCAACAGCGGGGGGGCCCTCGAGCAGTACTTC 14 TRBJ2-7 TRBD2 once TRBV9
CATSRDSGQGAGGANVLTF TGTGCCACCAGCAGAGATTCGGGACAGGGGGCGGGTGGGGCCAACGTCCTGACTTTC 19 TRBJ2-6 TRBD1 . TRBV15
CSVRAGQQSPLHF TGCAGCGTTAGGGCCGGACAACAATCACCCCTCCACTTT 13 TRBJ1-6 . . TRBV29-1
CASSQDRWQDEKLFF TGTGCCAGCAGCCAAGATCGGTGGCAGGATGAAAAACTGTTTTTT 15 TRBJ1-4 . . TRBV4-2
CASSLPSTDTQYF TGTGCCAGCAGCTTACCTAGCACAGATACGCAGTATTTT 13 TRBJ2-3 . once TRBV11-2
CASRGSSGANVLTF TGTGCCAGCAGAGGGAGCTCTGGGGCCAACGTCCTGACTTTC 14 TRBJ2-6 . once TRBV5-6
CASSGRLVTDTQYF TGCGCCAGCAGCGGACGACTAGTCACAGATACGCAGTATTTT 14 TRBJ2-3 . . TRBV5-1
CASGLALTGIPFF TGTGCTAGTGGTTTGGCCCTGACAGGGATACCTTTCTTT 13 TRBJ1-1 TRBD1 few TRBV12-5
CASSFRVNTEAFF TGTGCCAGCAGCTTTCGGGTGAACACTGAAGCTTTCTTT 13 TRBJ1-1 . once TRBV13
CASSLVTGGYSYNSPLHF TGTGCCAGCAGCTTAGTCACAGGGGGCTACTCCTATAATTCACCCCTCCACTTT 18 TRBJ1-6 TRBD1 . TRBV7-8